In this sample, the clone carrying this TCR beta chain turned up a few times. Its antigen is still unknown. The data originate from a study of cytomegalovirus exposure and HLA in healthy donors. Study observations and caveats: In an earlier analysis, most TCR beta V segments were productive about 90% or about 30% of the time. HLA-A and HLA-B allele assignments for most subjects were reportedly predicted accurately using TCR beta sequences. Another analysis was done later, and it associated around 16,000 TCR beta sequences with HLA alleles at 0.05 false discovery rate.

This CDR3 is 14 amino acids long. From germline, CDR1 is MGHRA and CDR2 YSYEKL. Trimming pared 3 bases from V and 7 bases from J, leaving 15 bases between. Primers for the PCR totalled 60 Vbeta and 13 Jbeta. Libraries were prepared by immunoSEQ multiplex PCR; TCRdb keeps only in-frame clonotypes and omits some of them. The sample records some 130,000 clones, around 80% being singletons. The chain has TRBV4-1 and TRBJ1-1; D gene ambiguous. Sequencing was done on a sample of PBMCs. The receptor comes from a man between 25 and 39 years old in good health and CMV-seronegative. CDR3 sequence reads: CASSHSLPRGEAFF. CDR3 in DNA: TGCGCCAGCAGCCATTCGTTACCACGGGGTGAAGCTTTCTTT.